A single sample is the source of the 31 T cell receptor beta chains below, sequenced in a study of blood T cells in healthy people across ages. Primed by a sample-barcoded 5' primer and a J-beta primer mix, a second PCR proceeded for roughly 6 to 12 cycles. One entry per CDR3 protein, called by TCRdb with MiXCR from the 5' RACE reads. The top ten clones hold around 11% of a sample with some 1.6 million distinct CDR3 sequences, about 31% of them seen once. Sequencing used blood. The receptors derive from a woman in her twenties or thirties in good health.

The J gene is TRBJ2-1, the V gene TRBV20-1, with 7 bases that match TRBD2. V gave up 1 base and J gave up 0 bases; unmatched junction bases: 12. The CDR3 sequence is 18 residues long. CDR1 and CDR2 (germline): DFQATT, SNEGSKA (reference sequence). The CDR3 loop is CSARVRQSIAGSYNEQFF. The DNA of the CDR3 is TGCAGTGCTAGAGTACGCCAGTCCATAGCGGGCTCCTACAATGAGCAGTTCTTC.

This clonotype was counted between two and nine times. The chain links TRBV20-1 to TRBJ2-5, with a possible D match to TRBD1 (6 bases). The CDR3 is 12 amino acids. Germline V gene lookup returns CDR1 DFQATT and CDR2 SNEGSKA (reference sequence). Deletions cut 6 bases from V and 3 bases from J, with 11 bases between. The CDR3 DNA sequence: TGCAGTGCCGGGGACACCAAAGAGACCCAGTACTTC. Amino acid sequence: CSAGDTKETQYF.

This clonotype has more than one count but fewer than ten. The rearrangement uses TRBV5-5 and TRBJ2-7, with no clear D. Germline V CDR1 and CDR2: SGHKS, YYEKEE (reference sequence). The CDR3 spans 12 residues. V was trimmed by 0 bases and J by 5 bases, leaving 6 bases between them. This CDR3 reads CASSLVPNEQYF. The CDR3 nucleotides read TGTGCCAGCAGCTTGGTACCTAACGAGCAGTACTTC.

This clonotype has just a few counts. V usage is TRBV7-3 and J usage is TRBJ2-1; tentatively, D is TRBD2 (5 bases). Trimming pared 2 bases from V and 6 bases from J, leaving 11 bases between. This CDR3 has 14 amino acids. The germline CDR1 and CDR2 sequences are SGHTA and FQGTGA. DNA of the CDR3: TGTGCCAGCAGCTTAGGGTCGACTACCAATGAGCAGTTCTTC. It is translated as CASSLGSTTNEQFF.

The CDR3 sequence is CATRLGSGTEAFF. DNA for the CDR3: TGTGCCACCAGGTTGGGTTCGGGCACTGAAGCTTTCTTT. The rearrangement links TRBV15 to TRBJ1-1; D call uncertain. This CDR3 comprises 13 residues. Germline CDR1 and CDR2: LNHNV and YYDKDF (reference sequence). The V and J ends lost 6 bases and 4 bases respectively, with 12 bases between them.

Only a few counts were recorded for this clonotype. This sequence joins TRBV12-3 or TRBV12-4 and TRBJ2-3; no clear D. Trimming cost V 6 bases and J 0 bases, with 19 bases left between them. This CDR3 contains 17 residues. DNA for the CDR3: TGTGCCAGCAGCACCCCCTCAGAGACAACAAGCACAGATACGCAGTATTTT. This translates into CASSTPSETTSTDTQYF.

The chain carries TRBV20-1 and TRBJ1-5; D gene unclear. The germline CDR1 and CDR2 sequences are DFQATT and SNEGSKA (reference sequence). V was pared by 1 base and J by 3 bases, with 16 bases between. CDR3 length: 16 residues. The CDR3 nucleotides read TGCAGTGCTAGAGTACAGCAGATGGGCCCCAATCAGCCCCAGCATTTT. Protein product: CSARVQQMGPNQPQHF.

The chain uses TRBV12-3 or TRBV12-4 and TRBJ2-3; D might be TRBD2 (6 bases). V dropped 3 bases and J dropped 4 bases, with 29 bases sitting between them. This CDR3 contains 20 residues. The CDR3 is CASSLRILNLWEVRSDTQYF. CDR3 DNA: TGTGCCAGCAGTTTGCGGATTCTTAATTTATGGGAGGTGCGCTCAGATACGCAGTATTTT.

This clonotype has just a few counts. The gene calls are TRBV11-2 and TRBJ2-1; weak D call: TRBD2 (6 bases). The CDR3 length is 18 residues. V lost 0 bases and J lost 4, with 19 bases in between. CDR1 and CDR2 (germline): SGHAT, FQNNGV. This CDR3 is CASSLDMPPSETYNEQFF. CDR3 sequence (DNA): TGTGCCAGCAGCTTAGATATGCCCCCTAGCGAGACATACAATGAGCAGTTCTTC.

Comment on this clonotype: At one end, the junction sequence differs from germline, possibly due to a read error. The V gene is TRBV6-2 or TRBV6-3, the J gene TRBJ2-1; unclear D gene. CDR1 and CDR2 (germline): MNHEY, SVGEGT. The CDR3 is 16 amino acids. The CDR3 region has the DNA TGTGCCAGCAGTTACCCAGTGGGGAATTCCTACAATGGGCAGTTCTTC. Translating gives CASSYPVGNSYNGQFF.

V usage is TRBV24-1 and J usage is TRBJ2-3; 12 bases line up with TRBD2. This CDR3 has 17 amino acids. V lost 3 bases to trimming and J lost 4 bases; unmatched junction nucleotides: 7. Germline CDR1 is KGHDR and CDR2 is SFDVKD. The CDR3 bases are TGTGCCACCAGTGATCTAGCGGGAGGGCGTAAAGCAGATACGCAGTATTTT. Its protein product is CATSDLAGGRKADTQYF.

This clonotype showed up just a few times. The chain uses TRBV2 and TRBJ2-5; possible D gene TRBD2, 6 bases. The V end lost 8 bases, the J end lost 13 bases, and 17 bases lay between the germline ends. Per germline, CDR1 SNHLY and CDR2 FYNNEI. There are 11 residues in the CDR3. The CDR3: CASSPEGSRYF. In nucleotides, the CDR3 is TGTGCCAGCTCCCCGGAGGGGTCTCGGTACTTC.

About this clonotype itself: A read error is possible here, since a much larger clone lies one base away. The genes are TRBV28 and TRBJ2-5, with D maybe TRBD1 (5 bases). CDR3 length: 14 residues. CDR1 is MDHEN and CDR2 is SYDVKM in the germline V gene. The CDR3 nucleotides are TGTGCCCGCAGTTTATGGGGCCTCCAAGAGACCCAGTACTTC. Its translation is CARSLWGLQETQYF.

This clonotype appeared a few times. The V call is TRBV6-6, the J call TRBJ2-2; 9 bases are shared with TRBD2. CDR1 is MNHNY and CDR2 is SVGAGI in the germline V gene (reference sequence). V was clipped by 6 bases and J by 0 bases; unmatched bases: 5. The CDR3 has 16 amino acids. The CDR3 DNA reads as TGTGCCAGCAGCCGCCTAGCGGGGTCGAACACCGGGGAGCTGTTTTTT. Its protein product is CASSRLAGSNTGELFF.

This clonotype was counted many times. The rearrangement links TRBV7-9 to TRBJ1-2; unclear D gene. The V gene's germline CDR1 is SEHNR and CDR2 FQNEAQ (reference sequence). The CDR3 length is 14 residues. The ends were cut back, 6 bases at V and 3 bases at J, with 14 bases in the middle. The CDR3 DNA reads as TGTGCCAGCAGTTCCGGGAAGGGTGACTATGGCTACACCTTC. Protein: CASSSGKGDYGYTF.

This clonotype showed up just a few times. The chain has TRBV25-1 and TRBJ2-2; D unresolved. Germline CDR1 MGHDK, CDR2 SYGVNS. The CDR3 has 15 residues. V dropped 3 bases and J dropped 6 bases, with 14 bases sitting between them. Here the CDR3 DNA reads TGTGCCAGCAGTGATATCAACTCTCGGGCCGGGGAGCTGTTTTTT. Encoded protein: CASSDINSRAGELFF.

Note on this clonotype: One end of the junction is discordant with germline, which a read error may explain. This sequence joins TRBV6-2 or TRBV6-3 and TRBJ1-6; D gene ambiguous. Germline loops: CDR1 MNHEY, CDR2 SVGEGT. CDR3 size: 14 residues. The CDR3 reads CASSYPVFNSPPHF. Here the CDR3 DNA reads TGTGCCAGCAGTTACCCGGTCTTCAATTCACCCCCCCACTTT.

The chain has TRBV28 and TRBJ2-7; 8 positions agree with TRBD2. This CDR3 is 14 amino acids long. V shed 10 bases, J shed 4 bases, and the junction held 12 bases outside the gene matches. Germline CDR1 MDHEN, CDR2 SYDVKM. DNA of the CDR3: TGTGCCAACAGGTTGAGCGGGAGAGATTACGAGCAGTACTTC. It yields the protein CANRLSGRDYEQYF.

The V and J genes are TRBV6-1 and TRBJ1-1; possible D gene TRBD1, 6 bases. The CDR3 is made up of 15 amino acids. The V end lost 5 bases, the J end lost 1 base, and 14 bases lay between the germline ends. Germline lookup yields CDR1 MNHNS and CDR2 SASEGT. This CDR3 reads CASSTGHIPNTEAFF. In nucleotides, the CDR3 is TGTGCCAGCAGTACGGGACACATACCGAACACTGAAGCTTTCTTT.

The rearrangement joins TRBV28 to TRBJ2-1; D may be TRBD2 (5 bases). V shed 7 bases and J shed 0 bases, with 16 bases lying between them. This CDR3 contains 16 residues. Per germline, CDR1 MDHEN and CDR2 SYDVKM. The CDR3 sequence is CASKTLGSSSYNEQFF. The CDR3 nucleotides read TGTGCCAGCAAGACACTAGGTTCGAGCTCCTACAATGAGCAGTTCTTC. The whole variable domain, filled in from reference TRBV28 and TRBJ2-1, reads DVKVTQSSRYLVKRTGEKVFLECVQDMDHENMFWYRQDPGLGLRLIYFSYDVKMKEKGDIPEGYSVSREKKERFSLILESASTNQTSMYLCASKTLGSSSYNEQFFGPGTRLTVL.

This clonotype was observed a few times. The chain uses TRBV2 and TRBJ2-1; 7 bases fit TRBD2. J lost 0 bases, V lost 8 bases, and 16 bases had no gene match. Germline V gene sequence: CDR1 SNHLY, CDR2 FYNNEI. The CDR3 extends over 18 amino acids. The CDR3 loop reads CASLGGGGGLRSYNEQFF. CDR3 in DNA: TGTGCCAGCCTTGGGGGGGGAGGCGGGTTGCGCTCCTACAATGAGCAGTTCTTC. Complete variable domain (other parts from reference TRBV2 and TRBJ2-1): EPEVTQTPSHQVTQMGQEVILRCVPISNHLYFYWYRQILGQKVEFLVSFYNNEISEKSEIFDDQFSVERPDGSNFTLKIRSTKLEDSAMYFCASLGGGGGLRSYNEQFFGPGTRLTVL.

This sequence joins TRBV20-1 and TRBJ2-5; perhaps TRBD2 as D (6 bases). This CDR3 has 16 residues. V lost 3 bases and J 5 bases, leaving 22 bases between the germline ends. Germline CDR1 reads DFQATT; CDR2 reads SNEGSKA (reference sequence). The CDR3 protein is CSASLVGGGTKETQYF. In nucleotides, the CDR3 is TGCAGTGCTAGCCTAGTAGGTGGGGGGACCAAGGAGACCCAGTACTTC.

V gene TRBV5-1 combines with J gene TRBJ2-5, with D unresolved. V was trimmed by 5 bases and J by 1 base, leaving 15 bases between them. Germline loops: CDR1 SGHRS, CDR2 YFSETQ. CDR3 size: 15 residues. This CDR3 is CASRAAEMIQETQYF. The CDR3 DNA reads as TGCGCCAGCAGGGCGGCGGAGATGATCCAAGAGACCCAGTACTTC.

This chain joins TRBV10-3 and TRBJ1-6, with 7 nucleotides matching TRBD1. This CDR3 comprises 18 residues. The junction had 21 bases not matched to a gene; V was cut back by 6 bases and J by 10 bases. The germline gives CDR1 ENHRY, CDR2 SYGVKD. The CDR3 region has the DNA TGTGCCATCAGCCCCCAGGGCACAGGGGCGACAGGGCGCTCACCCCTCCACTTT. It codes for CAISPQGTGATGRSPLHF.

This chain links TRBV6-6 with TRBJ2-2; D is unclear. In germline, CDR1 is MNHNY, CDR2 SVGAGI (reference sequence). Trimming removed 7 bases from V and 0 bases from J, with 12 bases in between. The CDR3 has 15 amino acids. DNA for the CDR3: TGTGCCAGCAATGGACGAAGCGCGAACACCGGGGAGCTGTTTTTT. Protein sequence: CASNGRSANTGELFF.

The V and J genes are TRBV7-9 and TRBJ2-5, with D unresolved. From germline, CDR1 is SEHNR and CDR2 FQNEAQ (reference sequence). V was trimmed by 0 bases and J by 2 bases, leaving 16 bases between them. CDR3 length equals 17 residues. The CDR3 nucleotides read TGTGCCAGCAGCTTAGCTATTAGCCGACGTTATCAAGAGACCCAGTACTTC. This translates into CASSLAISRRYQETQYF.

This clonotype has a handful of counts. The V and J genes are TRBV11-2 and TRBJ2-3, with TRBD2 as a possible D gene (6 bases). Germline lookup yields CDR1 SGHAT and CDR2 FQNNGV. This CDR3 is built from 16 residues. V was clipped by 1 base and J by 3 bases, with 14 bases between them. CDR3 protein: CASSLAERAGTDTQYF. The CDR3 DNA is TGTGCCAGCAGCTTAGCCGAGCGGGCGGGAACAGATACGCAGTATTTT.

This clonotype was detected ten times or more. The V call is TRBV29-1, the J call TRBJ2-6, with D hard to call. This CDR3 is 14 amino acids long. Germline V gene sequence: CDR1 SQVTM, CDR2 ANQGSEA. V was pared by 3 bases and J by 0 bases, with 6 bases between. Here the CDR3 reads CSVESASGANVLTF. The CDR3 DNA reads as TGCAGCGTTGAGAGTGCCTCTGGGGCCAACGTCCTGACTTTC.

The sample holds a few counts of this clonotype. The chain carries TRBV28 and TRBJ1-2; D remains unclear. The V gene's germline CDR1 is MDHEN and CDR2 SYDVKM. V was shortened by 4 bases and J by 7 bases, with 13 bases between the two germline ends. The CDR3 covers 13 residues. CDR3 sequence (DNA): TGTGCCAGCAGTTCGATCACGCTGGGTGGCTACACCTTC. Amino acid sequence: CASSSITLGGYTF.

This CDR3 reads CSASPKGGPAAEAFF. CDR3 nucleotide sequence: TGCAGTGCCAGTCCTAAGGGGGGGCCCGCGGCTGAAGCTTTCTTT. The chain links TRBV20-1 to TRBJ1-1; TRBD1 is a possible D gene (6 bases). Trimming cost V 6 bases and J 6 bases, with 23 bases left between them. Germline assignment: CDR1 DFQATT and CDR2 SNEGSKA (reference sequence). This CDR3 is 15 amino acids long.

The table lists this clonotype with many counts. The chain combines TRBV9 with TRBJ2-7, with TRBD1 matching 8 bases. The CDR3 sequence is 14 residues long. Germline CDR1 and CDR2: SGDLS and YYNGEE. V shed 3 bases, J shed 5 bases, and the junction held 7 bases outside the gene matches. For the CDR3, the DNA is TGTGCCAGCAGCGCGGACAGGGTGACGGACGAGCAGTACTTC. It codes for CASSADRVTDEQYF.